These 5 T cell receptor beta chains were sequenced from one sample in a study of control samples from healthy donors and cancer patients (dated by TCRdb to between 2020 and 2021). Receptor amplification or capture employed the immunoSEQ multiplex PCR assay. In its TCRdb copy, this immuneACCESS table keeps in-frame sequences only and misses some clones. Where compared with another copy, unresolved V genes explain less than half of these, and the others have no known cause. Counted in this sample were approximately 99,000 clones; approximately 84% of them appeared once. Roughly 6.5% of the sample goes to the ten largest clones. The sample was blood. The receptors here all came from a man aged 18-30 years in good health.

The rearrangement joins TRBV6-1 to TRBJ2-7; 9 nucleotides line up with TRBD1. The CDR3 runs 15 residues. Germline V CDR1 and CDR2: MNHNS, SASEGT. The V segment lost 2 bases and the J segment 2 bases; nucleotides outside the gene matches: 4. The CDR3 spells CASSEPGTGPYEQYV. The CDR3 DNA reads as TGTGCCAGCAGTGAACCAGGGACAGGGCCCTACGAGCAGTACGTC.

The chain joins TRBV6-6 to TRBJ1-2; 9 nucleotides agree with TRBD1. Germline V gene sequence: CDR1 MNHNY, CDR2 SVGAGI (reference sequence). There are 14 residues in the CDR3. V shed 6 bases, J shed 4 bases, and the junction held 6 bases outside the gene matches. The DNA of the CDR3 is TGTGCCAGCAGCCCGGACAGGGGTGGCTATGGCTACACCTTC. It yields the protein CASSPDRGGYGYTF.

Comment on this clone: Being one base from a much bigger clone, this may be a read error. This specimen includes other DNA sequences encoding the same CDR3. This chain connects TRBV15 to TRBJ1-2, with a possible D match to TRBD1 (5 bases). Germline values: CDR1 LNHNV, CDR2 YYDKDF (reference sequence). The length of the CDR3 is 13 residues. Trimming stripped 0 bases from V and 6 bases from J, with 8 bases between. The CDR3: CATSREEGDGYTF. The CDR3 DNA sequence: TGTGCCACCAGCAGAGAGGAAGGGGATGGCTACACCTTC.

This clone has only a few counts. The chain uses TRBV11-2 and TRBJ2-1, with TRBD2 matching over 10 bases. This CDR3 region has 15 residues. Germline V gene sequence: CDR1 SGHAT, CDR2 FQNNGV. V was pared by 4 bases and J by 7 bases, with 7 bases of the junction left unmatched. The CDR3 region is CASSSSGGARNEQFF. In DNA form, the CDR3 reads TGTGCCAGCAGCTCGAGCGGGGGGGCAAGGAATGAGCAGTTCTTC. Full variable domain (missing parts from reference TRBV11-2 and TRBJ2-1): EAGVAQSPRYKIIEKRQSVAFWCNPISGHATLYWYQQILGQGPKLLIQFQNNGVVDDSQLPKDRFSAERLKGVDSTLKIQPAKLEDSAVYLCASSSSGGARNEQFFGPGTRLTVL.

V and J are TRBV10-3 and TRBJ1-2; TRBD1 might be the D (6 bases). The CDR3 length is 12 residues. Germline V gene lookup returns CDR1 ENHRY and CDR2 SYGVKD. V was pared by 10 bases and J by 5 bases, with 14 bases between. The CDR3 protein is CATRGTGYGYTF. Here the CDR3 DNA reads TGTGCCACAAGGGGGACCGGTTATGGCTACACCTTC.